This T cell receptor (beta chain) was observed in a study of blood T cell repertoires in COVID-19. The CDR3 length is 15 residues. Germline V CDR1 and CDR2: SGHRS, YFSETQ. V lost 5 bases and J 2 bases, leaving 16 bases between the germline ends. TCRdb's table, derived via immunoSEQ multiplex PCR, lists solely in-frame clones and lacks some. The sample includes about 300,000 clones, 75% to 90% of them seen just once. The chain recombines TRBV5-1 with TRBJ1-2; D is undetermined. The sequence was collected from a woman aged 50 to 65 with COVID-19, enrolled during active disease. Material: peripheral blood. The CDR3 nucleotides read TGCGCCAGCAGGTCCCTCCAAGGACTCAACTATGGCTACACCTTC. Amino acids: CASRSLQGLNYGYTF.